This TCR beta chain is drawn from a study of cytomegalovirus exposure and HLA in healthy donors. Remarks on this clone: As yet, its antigen is unknown.

The PCR used 60 Vbeta and 13 Jbeta primers. Per the original methods: Approximately 11 million shared chains were among 80 million or so unique TCR beta chains counted in a later analysis. TCRdb's table, derived via immunoSEQ multiplex PCR, lists solely in-frame clones and lacks some. V and J calls and clone size are as listed in that table; D and trimming were resolved from the DNA. The sample gives over 85,000 clones, around 86% of which show up once; around 2% is in the top ten. Notes on the study in general: Most CMV-associated TCR beta chains were later found to appear HLA-restricted. In a later analysis, DRB1 alleles had the most associated TCRs; HLA-C alleles the fewest.

Material for sequencing was PBMCs. The clonotype was recovered from a man aged 35 to 55 in good health and CMV-seronegative.

The chain's CDR3 is CASSSSQETQYF. The DNA for the CDR3 is TGTGCCAGCAGTTCTTCCCAAGAGACCCAGTACTTC. The chain employs TRBV28 and TRBJ2-5; no clear D gene. Germline V lookup: CDR1 MDHEN, CDR2 SYDVKM. This CDR3 spans 12 amino acids. Between the trimmed V and J ends, which lost 4 bases and 1 base, there was a span of 4 bases.